The rows below give T cell receptor beta chains drawn from one sample of a study of cytomegalovirus exposure and HLA in healthy donors. The table came from immunoSEQ multiplex PCR; TCRdb's copy has only in-frame clones and leaves some out. Among around 71,000 clones listed, 90% to 95% were seen once. Input material: PBMCs. The receptors originated from a man in his late teens or twenties in good health and CMV-seropositive. The CDR3 runs from the conserved cysteine through the conserved F or W. Fields, in order: clone size, V gene, J gene, D gene, CDR3 protein, CDR3 DNA. The D gene is left open where the match is weak. Clone size appears in some rows only: once, few, many, or a class for an expanded clone.

>.|TRBV7-9|TRBJ2-7|TRBD2
CASSWGSGLVLNEQYF
TGTGCCAGCAGCTGGGGATCGGGACTAGTATTGAACGAGCAGTACTTC
>.|TRBV4-1|TRBJ2-2|.
CASSQGRSTGELFF
TGCGCCAGCAGCCAGGGCAGGTCCACCGGGGAGCTGTTTTTT
>.|TRBV5-1|TRBJ1-4|.
CASSFRATNEKLFF
TGCGCCAGCAGCTTTCGGGCAACTAATGAAAAACTGTTTTTT
>.|TRBV5-6|TRBJ2-2|.
CASSTRHVGKNTGELFF
TGTGCCAGCAGCACACGACATGTGGGCAAAAACACCGGGGAGCTGTTTTTT
>.|TRBV7-2|TRBJ2-5|.
CASSLRSREETQYF
TGTGCCAGCAGCTTAAGGTCCAGGGAAGAGACCCAGTACTTC
>.|TRBV6-5|TRBJ2-7|.
CASSPGAGWVYEQYF
TGTGCCAGCAGTCCGGGCGCAGGGTGGGTCTACGAGCAGTACTTC
>.|TRBV27|TRBJ2-7|.
CASTTGGGEQYF
TGTGCCAGCACTACAGGGGGGGGAGAGCAGTACTTC
>.|TRBV6-5|TRBJ1-5|.
CASSPLLYQPQHF
TGTGCCAGCAGCCCACTCTTATATCAGCCCCAGCATTTT
>.|TRBV2|TRBJ1-1|.
CASLTTGNTEAFF
TGTGCCAGCTTAACGACAGGGAACACTGAAGCTTTCTTT
>.|TRBV9|TRBJ2-7|.
CASSEAGQVGSYEQYF
TGTGCCAGCAGCGAAGCGGGACAGGTTGGCTCCTACGAGCAGTACTTC
>.|TRBV29-1|TRBJ2-7|TRBD2
CSVEGRGAVYEQYF
TGCAGCGTTGAAGGGCGGGGGGCGGTCTACGAGCAGTACTTC
>.|TRBV6-5|TRBJ2-3|TRBD2
CASSYQRGSTDTQYF
TGTGCCAGCAGTTACCAGCGGGGGAGCACAGATACGCAGTATTTT
>.|TRBV19|TRBJ2-5|.
CASSVSGGVETQYF
TGTGCCAGTAGTGTTTCGGGGGGCGTAGAGACCCAGTACTTC
>.|TRBV6-5|TRBJ1-5|.
CARQETYQPQHF
TGTGCGAGACAGGAGACCTATCAGCCCCAGCATTTT
>once|TRBV14|TRBJ1-2|TRBD1
CASSQPTGTGRHGYTF
TGTGCCAGCAGCCAACCTACCGGGACAGGGCGCCATGGCTACACCTTC
>.|TRBV28|TRBJ2-7|TRBD2
CASSSPWRETYEQYF
TGTGCCAGCAGTTCACCCTGGCGGGAGACTTACGAGCAGTACTTC
>.|TRBV5-1|TRBJ1-6|.
CASSPLGRPPLHF
TGCGCCAGCAGCCCCTTAGGGAGGCCACCCCTCCACTTT
>once|TRBV6-1|TRBJ2-7|TRBD1
CASSGTETYEQYF
TGTGCCAGCAGCGGGACAGAAACCTACGAGCAGTACTTC
>.|TRBV2|TRBJ2-2|TRBD1
CAGTGVNTGELFF
TGTGCCGGGACAGGAGTGAACACCGGGGAGCTGTTTTTT
>.|TRBV10-3|TRBJ2-7|TRBD2
CAITDSGSTGEQYF
TGTGCCATCACTGATAGCGGGAGCACGGGAGAGCAGTACTTC
>.|TRBV19|TRBJ2-3|.
CASRQHTSEGGADTQYF
TGTGCCAGTAGGCAACATACTAGCGAAGGGGGAGCAGATACGCAGTATTTT
>.|TRBV29-1|TRBJ2-1|.
CSVVVLALYNEQFF
TGCAGCGTTGTTGTGCTAGCACTCTACAATGAGCAGTTCTTC
>.|TRBV28|TRBJ2-7|.
CASSLQGGSSYEQYF
TGTGCCAGCAGTTTACAGGGAGGCAGCTCCTACGAGCAGTACTTC
>once|TRBV6-1|TRBJ2-7|.
CASSEKLYEQYF
TGTGCCAGCAGTGAAAAGCTATACGAGCAGTACTTC
>.|TRBV19|TRBJ2-5|.
CASRGGRGQETQYF
TGTGCCAGTAGGGGGGGAAGGGGCCAGGAGACCCAGTACTTC
>.|TRBV4-1|TRBJ2-7|.
CASSQVSRSSTYEQYF
TGCGCCAGCAGCCAAGTATCTCGGTCTAGCACTTACGAGCAGTACTTC
>.|TRBV7-3|TRBJ1-1|.
CASSPDRALGTEAFF
TGTGCCAGCAGCCCCGACAGAGCCTTGGGTACTGAAGCTTTCTTT
>once|TRBV5-6|TRBJ1-2|.
CASSLVGPGYTF
TGTGCCAGCAGCTTGGTGGGCCCCGGCTACACCTTC
>.|TRBV5-6|TRBJ1-1|.
CASSLLSGTKNAFF
TGTGCCAGCAGCTTGCTATCAGGAACGAAGAATGCTTTCTTT
>.|TRBV5-4|TRBJ2-3|TRBD2
CASSLASGTTDTQYF
TGTGCCAGCAGCTTGGCTAGCGGCACCACAGATACGCAGTATTTT
>.|TRBV4-2|TRBJ1-4|.
CASSQGPDEKLFF
TGTGCCAGCAGCCAAGGTCCGGATGAAAAACTGTTTTTT
>.|TRBV9|TRBJ2-1|TRBD1
CASSAGQGAFYEQFF
TGTGCCAGCAGCGCAGGACAGGGGGCGTTTTATGAGCAGTTCTTC
>.|TRBV6-1|TRBJ1-5|.
CASSGGGTSNQPQHF
TGTGCCAGCAGTGGTGGAGGCACGAGCAATCAGCCCCAGCATTTT
>.|TRBV10-3|TRBJ1-5|.
CAISDSGVGQPQHF
TGTGCCATCAGTGACTCAGGGGTGGGTCAGCCCCAGCATTTT
>.|TRBV6-7|TRBJ2-1|.
CASSYSTETNEQFF
TGTGCCAGCAGTTACTCGACTGAAACGAATGAGCAGTTCTTC
>.|TRBV14|TRBJ1-1|.
CASSQAPTIRAFF
TGTGCCAGCAGCCAAGCGCCCACAATCCGAGCTTTCTTT
>.|TRBV19|TRBJ2-2|.
CASSPVPNTGELFF
TGTGCCAGTAGCCCGGTCCCTAACACCGGGGAGCTGTTTTTT
>.|TRBV5-5|TRBJ2-5|TRBD2
CASSLVGLAPEETQYF
TGTGCCAGCAGCTTGGTCGGACTAGCGCCTGAGGAGACCCAGTACTTC
>.|TRBV29-1|TRBJ2-1|TRBD2
CSSRLAGVNEQFF
TGCAGCTCCCGACTAGCGGGAGTCAATGAGCAGTTCTTC
>.|TRBV5-1|TRBJ2-7|TRBD2
CASSFGSGRAFDEQYF
TGCGCCAGCAGCTTTGGGTCGGGGAGGGCGTTTGACGAGCAGTACTTC
>.|TRBV18|TRBJ1-2|.
CASSPGMDGYTF
TGTGCCAGCTCTCCGGGGATGGATGGCTACACCTTC
>.|TRBV29-1|TRBJ2-1|.
CSVDIPVGSGQFF
TGCAGCGTTGACATCCCCGTCGGAAGCGGGCAGTTCTTC
>.|TRBV19|TRBJ1-5|.
CASSPNGEKNQPQHF
TGTGCCAGTAGTCCCAACGGGGAGAAGAATCAGCCCCAGCATTTT
>.|TRBV7-3|TRBJ1-3|.
CASSSGPGNTIYF
TGTGCCAGCAGCTCCGGTCCTGGAAACACCATATATTTT
>.|TRBV14|TRBJ1-2|.
CASSAGQNYGYTF
TGTGCCAGCAGCGCAGGACAGAACTATGGCTACACCTTC
>once|TRBV6-5|TRBJ1-2|TRBD1
CASTGEKQGFYGYTF
TGTGCCAGCACTGGAGAGAAACAGGGGTTCTATGGCTACACCTTC
>.|TRBV11-2|TRBJ1-4|TRBD1
CASSLDGQGGNEKLFF
TGTGCCAGCAGCTTAGATGGACAGGGTGGTAATGAAAAACTGTTTTTT
>once|TRBV29-1|TRBJ2-2|TRBD2
CSVALGLESGGELFF
TGCAGCGTTGCCTTGGGACTAGAATCCGGCGGGGAGCTGTTTTTT
>.|TRBV5-1|TRBJ2-1|TRBD2
CASSPSGGGNYNEQFF
TGCGCCAGCAGCCCTAGCGGGGGAGGTAACTACAATGAGCAGTTCTTC
>.|TRBV10-2|TRBJ1-4|.
CASSGGGLREKLFF
TGCGCCAGCAGTGGGGGGGGACTAAGGGAGAAACTGTTTTTT
>.|TRBV6-5|TRBJ1-4|.
CASSYNQGKNEKLFF
TGTGCCAGCAGTTACAACCAGGGAAAAAATGAAAAACTGTTTTTT
>.|TRBV28|TRBJ2-3|TRBD2
CASNGGVRDTQYF
TGTGCCAGCAATGGGGGGGTGAGAGATACGCAGTATTTT
>.|TRBV6-6|TRBJ2-7|.
CASMRQGGGYEQYF
TGTGCCAGTATGAGGCAGGGAGGGGGTTACGAGCAGTACTTC
>.|TRBV18|TRBJ1-2|.
CASSSGQSNYGYTF
TGTGCCAGCTCGTCCGGACAATCGAACTATGGCTACACCTTC
>once|TRBV7-9|TRBJ2-1|.
CASSLSGGLSNEQFF
TGTGCCAGCAGCCTCTCCGGGGGACTGTCCAATGAGCAGTTCTTC
>.|TRBV6-1|TRBJ1-2|.
CASSDWPSPYGYTF
TGTGCCAGCAGTGATTGGCCCTCCCCCTATGGCTACACCTTC
>.|TRBV5-6|TRBJ1-4|.
CASSFQGGGEKLFF
TGTGCCAGCAGCTTTCAAGGCGGGGGGGAAAAACTGTTTTTT
>.|TRBV27|TRBJ2-1|.
CASSSVGGEEQFF
TGTGCCAGCTCATCTGTGGGCGGGGAGGAGCAGTTCTTC